This is a list of T cell receptor beta chains from one sample in a study of blood T cells in healthy people across ages. TCRdb re-called the 5' RACE reads through MiXCR, storing one row per CDR3 protein. The sample has some 670,000 distinct CDR3 sequences; over 40% are singletons. Material: blood. These receptors all come from a woman older than 75 in good health. Both conserved end residues are trimmed from each CDR3. Each record gives: V gene, D gene, CDR3 protein. A D gene is named only where the DNA matches it firmly.

TRBV27,.,ASSPRDFQETQY
TRBV12-3/TRBV12-4,TRBD2,AEAGSTDTQY
TRBV5-1,.,ASSPGRGDYEQY
TRBV3-1,.,ASSQGGVGAF
TRBV5-1,.,ASSLQTSTETQY
TRBV4-1,.,ASSLALTNTGELF
TRBV20-1,.,SAKGRESSYEQY
TRBV20-1,TRBD2,SAIVQRGAEGQY
TRBV4-2,.,ASSQEGRGLDTQY
TRBV25-1,.,ASSELAGGDDTEAF
TRBV6-6,.,ASRKQVNEQF
TRBV4-2,.,ASSQDWISTDTQY
TRBV12-3/TRBV12-4,.,ASSGAVADTEY
TRBV10-3,.,AISQAGSSYNEQF
TRBV5-6,.,ASSLAGGAWDTQY
TRBV4-1,.,ASSQGLAFVAEQF
TRBV12-3/TRBV12-4,TRBD2,ASRESGGQETQY
TRBV29-1,.,SVDVDEQETQY
TRBV6-5,TRBD2,ASSYSMIAAGGSREQF
TRBV7-9,TRBD1,ASSLQTGQGNSPLH
TRBV20-1,.,SARTLAKNIQY
TRBV7-9,TRBD1,ASSFSLGQGFGELF
TRBV4-1,TRBD2,ASSQEQRGTDTQY
TRBV14,.,ASSHKGVAEQY
TRBV3-1,.,ASSQENQQY
TRBV5-1,.,ASSLAQSTYEQY
TRBV5-6,.,AISLNDEQY
TRBV7-2,.,ASSLAQTYEQY
TRBV5-1,TRBD2,ASSKGLAGGLSYEQY
TRBV5-1,.,ASSLGQAQNIQY
TRBV7-9,.,AVLRLAGRKETQY
TRBV13,TRBD1,ASSSLEVLRDRGSAF
TRBV7-8,.,ASSSRIETQY
TRBV7-3,.,ASSPGPSNIQY
TRBV27,.,ASSSRPDYEQY
TRBV20-1,.,STRSYTNQPQH
TRBV20-1,.,SSYDSGGCNEQF
TRBV28,TRBD2,ASSSPTSGGAGTQY
TRBV28,.,ASSDPGFASKNIQY